These 8 T cell receptor beta chains share one sample of origin, sequenced in a study of T cell repertoires in cytomegalovirus infection. TCRdb reprocessed the reads via MiXCR and lists one record per CDR3 protein. The sample lists approximately 260,000 distinct CDR3 sequences, about 20% occurring once. No antigen has been assigned to these receptors. Here the sequenced sample was cultured PBMCs, taken from culture after CMV antigen stimulation. These receptors originate from a human donor in good health (CMV status not recorded). Some clones in this sample may be carry-over from other donors' samples.

This clonotype has at least ten counts. J is TRBJ2-5 and V is TRBV7-2; TRBD2 matches 7 bases. Germline values: CDR1 SGHTA, CDR2 FQGNSA. The CDR3 consists of 16 residues. V was pared by 2 bases and J by 2 bases, with 8 bases of the junction left unmatched. The CDR3 protein is CASSLSSGMGQETQYF. The CDR3 coding sequence is TGTGCCAGCAGCTTATCCAGCGGGATGGGTCAAGAGACCCAGTACTTC. Full variable domain (remainder filled in from reference TRBV7-2 and TRBJ2-5): GAGVSQSPSNKVTEKGKDVELRCDPISGHTALYWYRQSLGQGLEFLIYFQGNSAPDKSGLPSDRFSAERTGGSVSTLTIQRTQQEDSAVYLCASSLSSGMGQETQYFGPGTRLLVL.

The gene calls are TRBV4-3 and TRBJ1-5, with 9 bases that match TRBD1. The CDR3 has 15 amino acids. V gave up 3 bases and J gave up 3 bases; unmatched junction bases: 3. The germline CDR1 and CDR2 sequences are LGHNA and YSLEER. The CDR3 spells CASSQTGGFNQPQHF. In nucleotides, the CDR3 is TGCGCCAGCAGCCAGACAGGGGGTTTCAATCAGCCCCAGCATTTT.

This sequence joins TRBV11-1 and TRBJ2-7; 8 nucleotides align to TRBD2. The CDR3 has 15 amino acids. Germline V gene data show CDR1 as SGHAT and CDR2 as FQDESV (reference sequence). The junction had 9 bases not matched to a gene; V was cut back by 2 bases and J by 6 bases. The CDR3: CASSLSGTSGSEQYF. The CDR3 DNA is TGTGCCAGCAGCTTATCAGGGACTAGTGGAAGCGAGCAGTACTTC.

This clonotype was detected only a few times. The CDR3 DNA is TGCAGTGCCCCCCCTAGCGGGCCTGGCCATGAGCAGTTCTTC. This encodes CSAPPSGPGHEQFF. This chain connects TRBV20-1 to TRBJ2-1, with 8 bases matching TRBD2. The CDR3 totals 14 residues. V trimming: 6 bases; J trimming: 8 bases; junction bases outside the gene matches: 12. The germline gives CDR1 DFQATT, CDR2 SNEGSKA (reference sequence).

This clonotype was seen repeatedly, ten times or more. The chain couples TRBV20-1 to TRBJ2-1; D is unresolved. Germline values: CDR1 DFQATT, CDR2 SNEGSKA (reference sequence). V was shortened by 7 bases and J by 1 base, with 11 bases between the two germline ends. CDR3 size: 13 residues. The DNA for the CDR3 is TGCAGTGTCCGGACCCAATCCTACAATGAGCAGTTCTTC. Its protein product is CSVRTQSYNEQFF.

In its sample, this clonotype was seen many times. The J gene is TRBJ1-1, the V gene TRBV11-3; TRBD1 might be the D (5 bases). The CDR3 contains 14 residues. The V gene's germline CDR1 is SGHNT and CDR2 YENEEA. Trimming took 3 bases from V and 5 from J, leaving 13 bases between them. CDR3 in DNA: TGTGCCAGCAGCTTTGACTCAGGGAGTACTGAAGCTTTCTTT. Translating gives CASSFDSGSTEAFF.

There are a few counts of this clonotype. This rearrangement joins TRBV4-3 to TRBJ2-5; 7 bases map to TRBD2. CDR3 length equals 15 residues. The germline gives CDR1 LGHNA, CDR2 YSLEER. Unmatched junction bases numbered 10, after V lost 9 bases and J lost 0 bases. The CDR3 DNA is TGCGCCAGACCCTCTAGCGGCGATTACCAAGAGACCCAGTACTTC. Translated, it gives CARPSSGDYQETQYF.

This clonotype has only one observation. The chain has TRBV7-3 and TRBJ1-1; the match to TRBD1 covers 12 bases. Per germline, CDR1 SGHTA and CDR2 FQGTGA. CDR3 length: 18 amino acids. J lost 3 bases, V lost 6 bases, and 14 bases had no gene match. The CDR3 sequence: CASRSPGQGASRDTEAFF. For the CDR3, the DNA is TGTGCCAGCAGATCACCGGGACAGGGGGCGTCTCGGGACACTGAAGCTTTCTTT.